These 3 T cell receptor beta chains originate from one sample sequenced in a study of low-dose radiotherapy and immunotherapy resistance in tumors. Alpha- and beta-chain coverage of first-strand cDNA came from TRAV- and TRBV-specific primers. With a constant-region primer and a V-primer adapter, TCRs were subjected to around 20 PCR cycles of amplification. TCRdb itself ran the reads through MiXCR, one entry per CDR3 protein. The sample has 75,000 to 95,000 distinct CDR3 sequences, 20% to 25% seen once. As to time point: after trial treatment. Treatment indicated: LDRT plus nivolumab, ipilimumab, low-dose cyclophosphamide and aspirin (RACIN trial). The sample here was PBMCs, taken after low-dose radiotherapy plus immunotherapy. The receptors shown here come from a female donor with ovarian cancer.

This clonotype appeared once. V usage is TRBV5-4 and J usage is TRBJ1-2; D is unresolved. Looked up from germline, CDR1 is SGHNT and CDR2 is YYREEE (reference sequence). The CDR3 has 14 amino acids. The germline V and J ends were trimmed by 0 bases and 8 bases, with 14 bases remaining between them. CDR3: CASSLDSPTGGYTF. CDR3 sequence (DNA): TGTGCCAGCAGCTTGGACAGCCCAACGGGGGGCTACACCTTC.

The table lists this clonotype with many counts. The chain carries TRBV27 and TRBJ1-3; D is unresolved. Trimming shortened V by 4 bases and J by 4 bases, and 14 bases separated the two germline ends. Germline lookup yields CDR1 MNHEY and CDR2 SMNVEV (reference sequence). The CDR3 is 15 amino acids. The CDR3 DNA reads as TGTGCCAGCAGTTCGTGGGGAGCAGGCGGAAACACCATATATTTT. Amino acid sequence: CASSSWGAGGNTIYF.

The chain carries TRBV6-1 and TRBJ2-1; D is possibly TRBD1 (6 bases). Germline V gives CDR1 MNHNS, CDR2 SASEGT. The CDR3 extends over 16 amino acids. V shed 8 bases and J shed 8 bases, with 25 bases lying between them. CDR3 DNA: TGTGCCAGCGGAAAGCCCCCAGGGACATTGGCGGATGAGCAGTTCTTC. Amino acids: CASGKPPGTLADEQFF.